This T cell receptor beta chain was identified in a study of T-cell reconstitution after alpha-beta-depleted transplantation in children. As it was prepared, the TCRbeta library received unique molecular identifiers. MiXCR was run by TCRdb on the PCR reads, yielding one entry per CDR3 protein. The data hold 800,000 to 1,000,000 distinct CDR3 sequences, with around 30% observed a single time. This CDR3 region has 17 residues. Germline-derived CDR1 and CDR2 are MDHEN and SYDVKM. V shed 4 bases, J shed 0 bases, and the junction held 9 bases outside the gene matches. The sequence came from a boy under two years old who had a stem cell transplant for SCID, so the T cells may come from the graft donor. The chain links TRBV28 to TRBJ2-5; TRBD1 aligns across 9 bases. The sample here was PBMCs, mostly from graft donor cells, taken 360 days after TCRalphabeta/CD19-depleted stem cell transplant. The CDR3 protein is CASSSLRTGEYQETQYF. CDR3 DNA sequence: TGTGCCAGCAGTTCCCTCAGGACAGGGGAGTACCAAGAGACCCAGTACTTC.